Sequencing of this T cell receptor (beta chain) was carried out in a study of T cells after yellow fever vaccination. This clonotype was observed many times. Germline CDR1 and CDR2: MGHRA and YSYEKL. V was pared by 6 bases and J by 6 bases, with 20 bases between. The CDR3 totals 15 residues. TCRdb passed the 5' RACE reads through MiXCR, listing each CDR3 protein once. The sample consists of 110,000 or so distinct CDR3 sequences, roughly 7.2% of them appearing once. Sequencing was performed on CD4+ T cells sorted from PBMCs, taken more than 40 days after the first yellow fever vaccination. The genes are TRBV4-1 and TRBJ1-2; D is perhaps TRBD1 (5 bases). The clonotype comes from a man aged 18 to 30 who received the YFV17D yellow fever vaccine. The CDR3 protein is CASRPLGGSQDGYTF. In DNA form, the CDR3 reads TGCGCCAGCAGACCCTTGGGGGGTTCCCAGGATGGCTACACCTTC.